These 22 T cell receptor beta chains were all obtained from the same sample, sequenced in a study of CD8+CD57+ T cells in acquired aplastic anemia. The study profiled TCR beta VDJ and CDR3 using genomic DNA as template. TCRdb recomputed calls from the reads with MiXCR, one row per CDR3 protein. The sample shows roughly 240,000 distinct CDR3 sequences, approximately 50% of them seen only once. Patients included in sequencing had previously demonstrated CD8+CD57+ cell expansion by flow cytometry. Sequenced input: sorted CD4+, CD8+, or CD8+CD57+ T cells (not recorded which) from PBMCs. These receptors were obtained from a human donor with aplastic anemia.

In its sample, this clonotype was seen many times. The chain recombines TRBV25-1 with TRBJ1-1; D may be TRBD1 (6 bases). CDR1 MGHDK and CDR2 SYGVNS come from the germline V gene. Trimming took off 4 bases at V and 4 bases at J, with 10 bases between the two ends. The CDR3 extends over 13 amino acids. The CDR3 region is CASSVQGITEAFF. Here the CDR3 DNA reads TGTGCCAGCAGTGTGCAGGGGATCACTGAAGCTTTCTTT. The variable domain in full, with the rest retrieved from reference TRBV25-1 and TRBJ1-1, is EADIYQTPRYLVIGTGKKITLECSQTMGHDKMYWYQQDPGMELHLIHYSYGVNSTEKGDLSSESTVSRIRTEHFPLTLESARPSHTSQYLCASSVQGITEAFFGQGTRLTVV.

This clonotype was observed many times. The chain uses TRBV29-1 and TRBJ2-1, with TRBD1 matching over 7 bases. The CDR3 is 15 residues long. V shed 1 base, J shed 6 bases, and the junction held 9 bases outside the gene matches. Germline CDR1 reads SQVTM; CDR2 reads ANQGSEA. The CDR3 sequence: CSVEGTGQRSNEQFF. CDR3 DNA sequence: TGCAGCGTTGAAGGAACGGGACAGCGAAGCAATGAGCAGTTCTTC.

The chain uses TRBV3-1 and TRBJ1-2; 10 bases align to TRBD1. The CDR3 is 15 amino acids. V gave up 4 bases and J gave up 3 bases; unmatched junction bases: 5. CDR1 is LGHDT, CDR2 YNNKEL, per germline (reference sequence). CDR3 sequence: CASSPTGTGDYGYTF. The CDR3 DNA sequence: TGTGCCAGCAGCCCAACCGGGACAGGGGACTATGGCTACACCTTC.

This clonotype was seen at least ten times. The chain carries TRBV19 and TRBJ1-2, with D hard to call. Germline values: CDR1 LNHDA, CDR2 SQIVND (reference sequence). There are 15 residues in the CDR3. Trimming stripped 3 bases from V and 2 bases from J, with 13 bases between. The CDR3 region is CASSIGRLGNYGYTF. The CDR3 nucleotides read TGTGCCAGTAGTATTGGCAGGTTGGGAAACTATGGCTACACCTTC.

This chain links TRBV10-3 with TRBJ2-7; TRBD1 matches 9 bases. The V gene end was trimmed by 6 bases and the J gene end by 3 bases; junction bases not matched to a gene: 12. The germline gives CDR1 ENHRY, CDR2 SYGVKD. CDR3 size: 16 residues. In nucleotides, the CDR3 is TGTGCCATCAGCGACCGATCGGGACAGGGTTTCTACGAGCAGTACTTC. This encodes CAISDRSGQGFYEQYF.

As to this clonotype: This may be a read error, as it is one base from a much larger clone. The CDR3 loop reads CAISGYRLPSYGYAF. The CDR3 region has the DNA TGTGCCATCAGTGGGTACAGGTTGCCGTCCTATGGCTACGCCTTC. The V and J genes are TRBV10-3 and TRBJ1-2; TRBD1 is a possible D gene (5 bases). CDR3 length equals 15 residues. Germline values: CDR1 ENHRY, CDR2 SYGVKD.

This clonotype has ten or more counts. The gene calls are TRBV20-1 and TRBJ2-1; D not resolved. Trimming shortened V by 7 bases and J by 6 bases, and 16 bases separated the two germline ends. Germline V gene lookup returns CDR1 DFQATT and CDR2 SNEGSKA (reference sequence). This CDR3 comprises 13 residues. DNA for the CDR3: TGCAGTGTACATCTGGGCAGAAGCAATGAGCAGTTCTTC. It is translated as CSVHLGRSNEQFF.

The J gene is TRBJ2-3, the V gene TRBV5-1; D is tentatively TRBD1 or TRBD2 (5 bases each). V gave up 0 bases and J gave up 3 bases, with 11 bases separating them. Germline-derived CDR1 and CDR2 are SGHRS and YFSETQ. The CDR3 is made up of 15 amino acids. CDR3 coding DNA: TGCGCCAGCAGCTTGGCGTCCGGGGCAACAGATACGCAGTATTTT. Its translation is CASSLASGATDTQYF.

This clonotype has ten or more counts. A read error may produce the germline difference seen at one junction end. This chain uses TRBV9 with TRBJ2-2; D is possibly TRBD2 (6 bases). From germline, CDR1 is SGDLS and CDR2 YYNGEE. CDR3 length: 16 residues. The CDR3 nucleotides read TGTGCCAGCAACGTAAGGGAGGAGGCGAACACCGGGGAGCTGTTTTTT. This translates into CASNVREEANTGELFF.

This chain uses TRBV9 with TRBJ2-7; 11 bases fit TRBD1. This CDR3 spans 14 amino acids. J gave up 6 bases and V 2 bases, and 4 bases lay outside the gene matches. Germline V gene sequence: CDR1 SGDLS, CDR2 YYNGEE. In DNA, the CDR3 is TGTGCCAGCAGCGTGGGACAGGGGGGATTCGAGCAGTACTTC. Translated: CASSVGQGGFEQYF.

The sample holds a few counts of this clonotype. The rearrangement joins TRBV20-1 to TRBJ1-3; possibly TRBD1 for D (5 bases). Germline lookup yields CDR1 DFQATT and CDR2 SNEGSKA (reference sequence). The CDR3 runs 12 residues. V lost 0 bases to trimming and J lost 8 bases, with 8 bases between them. The DNA of the CDR3 is TGCAGTGCTAGAGAACAAGGGGACACCATATATTTT. Encoded protein: CSAREQGDTIYF.

The rearrangement links TRBV15 to TRBJ1-1; D might be TRBD1 (6 bases). The CDR3 runs to 15 residues. Between the trimmed V and J ends, which lost 3 bases and 4 bases, there was a span of 15 bases. Germline V gene sequence: CDR1 LNHNV, CDR2 YYDKDF (reference sequence). For the CDR3, the DNA is TGTGCCACCAGCAGCGAAACAGGGTCGGCCACTGAAGCTTTCTTT. Translated: CATSSETGSATEAFF.

The J gene is TRBJ2-7, the V gene TRBV6-1; 10 bases line up with TRBD1. J was trimmed by 6 bases and V by 5 bases; bases with no gene match: 4. The CDR3 length is 13 residues. Looked up from germline, CDR1 is MNHNS and CDR2 is SASEGT. The CDR3 sequence is CASSRDRGSEQYF. The CDR3 region has the DNA TGTGCCAGCAGTCGGGACAGGGGTAGCGAGCAGTACTTC.

This clonotype was seen only once. The germline gene is not matched at one end of the junction; a read error may be the cause. The chain recombines TRBV5-1 with TRBJ1-2; D is uncertain. Germline V lookup: CDR1 SGHRS, CDR2 YFSETQ. This CDR3 has 14 amino acids. For the CDR3, the DNA is TGCACCAGCAGCTTATCCCAACCAGCGGGAGGCAACACCTTC. Translation: CTSSLSQPAGGNTF.

This clonotype was counted many times. V usage is TRBV9 and J usage is TRBJ2-2; D perhaps matches TRBD2 (6 bases). The germline CDR1 and CDR2 sequences are SGDLS and YYNGEE. V was cut by 7 bases and J by 2 bases, with 15 bases left in between. CDR3 size: 15 residues. CDR3 DNA: TGTGCCAGCTATGGGGGTAGCGGAAACACCGGGGAGCTGTTTTTT. Translating gives CASYGGSGNTGELFF.

This clonotype was seen a handful of times. This rearrangement joins TRBV6-1 to TRBJ2-1; D might be TRBD1 or TRBD2, each matching 6 bases. The CDR3 consists of 16 residues. Germline CDR1 reads MNHNS; CDR2 reads SASEGT. The ends were cut back, 2 bases at V and 6 bases at J, with 17 bases in the middle. CDR3 in DNA: TGTGCCAGCAGTGAAACCGGGGGCTCCCCGGGCAATGAGCAGTTCTTC. It translates to CASSETGGSPGNEQFF.

As concerns this clonotype: At one end the junction does not follow the germline gene, possibly because of a read error. The CDR3 DNA follows: TGTGCCGGCAGCGACACCGGGACAGGGCCCTCTGGGGCCAACGTCCTGACTTTC. Encoded protein: CAGSDTGTGPSGANVLTF. This chain links TRBV6-5 with TRBJ2-6; 9 bases line up with TRBD1. The CDR3 sequence is 18 residues long. Germline V CDR1 and CDR2: MNHEY, SVGAGI.

This clonotype came up many times. V is TRBV25-1 and J is TRBJ1-6, with 7 bases fitting TRBD1. The trim removed 10 bases at V and 6 bases at J, leaving 6 bases unmatched. There are 13 residues in the CDR3. Germline CDR1 is MGHDK and CDR2 is SYGVNS. CDR3 bases: TGTGCCACGAACAGGGGCGGTAATTCACCCCTCCACTTT. It is translated as CATNRGGNSPLHF.

This clonotype occurred many times. The V gene is TRBV7-3, the J gene TRBJ2-3, with 7 bases aligning to TRBD2. The CDR3 loop spans 16 amino acids. Germline CDR1 and CDR2: SGHTA and FQGTGA. Trimming at V came to 2 bases and at J to 2 bases, leaving 7 bases not matched to a gene. DNA for the CDR3: TGTGCCAGCAGCTTAGAACCTAGCGGAACCACAGATACGCAGTATTTT. This translates into CASSLEPSGTTDTQYF. Together with reference TRBV7-3 and TRBJ2-3, the CDR3 gives the full variable domain: GAGVSQTPSNKVTEKGKYVELRCDPISGHTALYWYRQSLGQGPEFLIYFQGTGAADDSGLPNDRFFAVRPEGSVSTLKIQRTERGDSAVYLCASSLEPSGTTDTQYFGPGTRLTVL.

There are many counts of this clonotype. The chain links TRBV6-4 to TRBJ2-7; a possible D gene is TRBD1 (6 bases). Germline CDR1 reads MRHNA; CDR2 reads SNTAGT. This CDR3 is built from 12 residues. The V end was cut by 8 bases, the J end by 2 bases, with 10 bases between. The CDR3 sequence is CASQGIPYEQYF. CDR3 bases: TGTGCCAGCCAGGGGATCCCCTACGAGCAGTACTTC.

This rearrangement joins TRBV7-9 to TRBJ1-1; 9 bases agree with TRBD1. The CDR3 runs 16 residues. Unmatched junction bases numbered 6, after V lost 1 base and J lost 3 bases. Germline CDR1 SEHNR, CDR2 FQNEAQ (reference sequence). The CDR3 sequence is CASSLVDRGRDTEAFF. The CDR3 DNA sequence: TGTGCCAGCAGCTTAGTGGACAGGGGACGGGACACTGAAGCTTTCTTT.

This rearrangement joins TRBV20-1 to TRBJ1-1; D perhaps matches TRBD1 (5 bases). The CDR3 is made up of 14 amino acids. V was pared by 0 bases and J by 6 bases, with 14 bases between. Germline CDR1 reads DFQATT; CDR2 reads SNEGSKA (reference sequence). As DNA, the CDR3 is TGCAGTGCTAGAGAAGGCGGCCGGGGCGCTGAAGCTTTCTTT. Its translation: CSAREGGRGAEAFF.